This T cell receptor beta chain is drawn from a study of T-cell memory formation after mild COVID-19. Study background: Largely, TCR clusters stayed within a single donor. Study-wide points: Clones contracting day 15 to 85 were balanced CD4/CD8; later expanders leaned CD4+.

V lost 3 bases and J lost 10; bases outside the gene matches: 3. Germline lookup yields CDR1 SGHRS and CDR2 YFSETQ. This CDR3 region has 14 residues. This clonotype was seen only a few times. As yet, its antigen is unknown. The authors produced TCR alpha and TCR beta cDNA libraries with sample barcodes and UMIs by 5'RACE using constant-segment primers. TCRdb independently ran MiXCR on the 5' RACE reads; one entry per CDR3 protein. The table shows hundreds of thousands of distinct CDR3 sequences, with more than 20% occurring only once. The chain carries TRBV5-1 and TRBJ1-6; 11 positions agree with TRBD1. This TCR was recovered from an adult woman who had mild COVID-19 (a few samples of this study predate the infection). Cell type and time point are not known. The source material was PBMCs or a T cell subset sorted from them (not recorded which). Here the CDR3 reads CASSSDRGRSPLHF. The CDR3 nucleotides are TGCGCCAGCAGCTCGGACAGGGGGCGATCACCCCTCCACTTT.